This T cell receptor beta chain came from a study of blood T cell repertoires in COVID-19. About the study: From the United States, Italy and Spain came samples of acute and convalescent COVID-19. In each case, the material was cDNA or gDNA derived from T cells, B-cell-depleted T cells, or PBMCs.

The trim removed 4 bases at V and 6 bases at J, leaving 5 bases unmatched. Germline V lookup: CDR1 SGDLS, CDR2 YYNGEE. CDR3 length equals 14 residues. Original processing methods: For nucleated cells, counts were estimated from reference gene primer amplification. Data came from immunoSEQ multiplex PCR; TCRdb stores just in-frame clones and leaves some out. That table supplies the V and J calls and clone size; D and trimming were determined from the DNA. The sample carries around 200,000 clones, about nine tenths recorded once. The Seattle site enrolled patients during active infection and followed them longitudinally.

Sequencing was done on a sample of peripheral blood. The rearrangement links TRBV9 to TRBJ2-2; TRBD1 agrees at 8 bases. The source of this sequence is a woman aged 60 to 75 with COVID-19, enrolled during active disease. The CDR3 nucleotides read TGTGCCAGCAGCAACGGACAGGGACCCGGGGAGCTGTTTTTT. Encoded protein: CASSNGQGPGELFF.